Below are 3 T cell receptor beta chains sequenced from a single sample in a study of blood T cell repertoires in COVID-19. Sequencing used immunoSEQ multiplex PCR; TCRdb keeps in-frame clones, though not all of them. This table holds some 41,000 clones, about 86% found once. The sequenced material came from peripheral blood. Receptors originate from a middle-aged man with active COVID-19.

This clone has a single count. The J gene is TRBJ2-1, the V gene TRBV6-5, with TRBD2 matching 13 bases. CDR1 and CDR2 from the germline V gene are MNHEY and SVGAGI. The CDR3 extends over 14 amino acids. With V trimmed by 10 bases and J by 4 bases, 4 bases remained unmatched. The CDR3 sequence is CATRTSGGYNEQFF. The CDR3 DNA reads as TGTGCCACCCGGACTAGCGGGGGTTACAATGAGCAGTTCTTC.

This chain joins TRBV28 and TRBJ2-1; 9 positions match TRBD2. Unmatched junction bases numbered 9, after V lost 3 bases and J lost 0 bases. The CDR3 is 18 amino acids. Germline assignment: CDR1 MDHEN and CDR2 SYDVKM. The CDR3 sequence is CASSFIAGEKSSYNEQFF. CDR3 nucleotides: TGTGCCAGCAGTTTTATAGCGGGAGAGAAGAGCTCCTACAATGAGCAGTTCTTC.

Here the CDR3 reads CASSVGGGRPLEQYF. CDR3 sequence (DNA): TGTGCCAGCAGCGTAGGGGGAGGTCGACCCCTGGAGCAGTACTTC. The chain combines TRBV9 with TRBJ2-7, with a tentative D call TRBD2 (6 bases). The CDR3 has 15 amino acids. CDR1 and CDR2 from the germline V gene are SGDLS and YYNGEE. Trimming shortened V by 0 bases and J by 7 bases, and 17 bases separated the two germline ends.